Described below is a single TCR beta chain sequence and its context. The data were taken from a study of shared clonotypes between healthy human individuals. CD45RO-negative, CCR7-selected cells formed the naive CD8 fraction, which excluded terminally differentiated effector memory CD45RA+ cells. The V gene end was trimmed by 3 bases and the J gene end by 4 bases; junction bases not matched to a gene: 9. The CDR3 has 16 amino acids. The germline V gene encodes CDR1 SGDLS and CDR2 YYNGEE. Some clones are missing from TCRdb's copy, which holds only in-frame ones; the method was immunoSEQ multiplex PCR. Of some 1,900,000 clones listed, about 94% were seen once; the top ten hold around 1.2%.

This TCR was sampled from a man between 18 and 35 years old in good health. V usage is TRBV9 and J usage is TRBJ2-1, with TRBD1 matching 8 bases. Sequenced sample: naive CD8+ T cells sorted from blood. In DNA, the CDR3 is TGTGCCAGCAGCGCAACCGGGACAGGCATTTACAATGAGCAGTTCTTC. Its protein is CASSATGTGIYNEQFF.